This record concerns one T cell receptor (beta chain) sequence. The data originate from a study of T cell changes during pregnancy in multiple sclerosis. This CDR3 spans 14 amino acids. Per the germline V gene, CDR1 is MDHEN and CDR2 is SYDVKM. Trimming removed 8 bases at V and 4 bases at J, with 17 bases between. The assay was immunoSEQ multiplex PCR, and TCRdb's table has in-frame clones only and misses some. The sample holds 65,000 to 95,000 clones, 85% to 95% seen once. The chain couples TRBV28 to TRBJ1-1; maybe TRBD1 (5 bases). The receptor was isolated from a female donor in good health, enrolled as a control in a pregnancy study. Here the sequenced sample was peripheral blood, taken after pregnancy. CDR3: CASVRGGSFTEAFF. The CDR3 bases are TGTGCCAGCGTCCGGGGGGGTTCCTTCACTGAAGCTTTCTTT.